The clone carrying this T cell receptor beta chain was seen a single time. These data come from a study of blood T cell repertoires in COVID-19. Study summary: Acute and convalescent COVID-19 specimens originated in the United States, Italy and Spain. From T cells, B-cell-depleted T cells, or PBMCs came the material, which was cDNA or gDNA.

Assay used: immunoSEQ multiplex PCR; TCRdb lists only in-frame clones, some missing. This table has about 480,000 clones, 88% appearing once. V lost 6 bases to trimming and J lost 3 bases, with 6 bases between them. The CDR3 runs to 11 residues. Germline values: CDR1 WSHSY, CDR2 SAAADI. Patients at the Seattle site were enrolled during active infection and followed longitudinally. What was sequenced was peripheral blood. The TCR was taken from a woman in her 50s with COVID-19, enrolled during active disease. The rearrangement uses TRBV10-2 and TRBJ2-7; weak D call: TRBD1 (5 bases). CDR3 in amino acids: CASRDSYEQYF. CDR3 DNA sequence: TGCGCCAGCAGAGACAGCTACGAGCAGTACTTC.